The 10 T cell receptor beta chains given below trace back to one sample, sequenced in a study of beta chain features in type 1 diabetes. Expressed TCRB transcripts got sequenced, as all isolated RNA was reverse transcribed. Libraries were prepared by immunoSEQ multiplex PCR; TCRdb keeps only in-frame clonotypes and omits some of them. The table has under 250,000 clones, 25% to 35% seen once. Input material: central memory CD4+ T cells from blood. Receptor source: a man aged 25-45 years in good health.

The sample holds a few counts of this clone. The J gene is TRBJ2-1, the V gene TRBV11-2; 10 nucleotides match TRBD2. Trimming removed 1 base from V and 10 bases from J; junction bases left unmatched: 10. Germline V gives CDR1 SGHAT, CDR2 FQNNGV. The CDR3 loop spans 16 amino acids. CDR3 coding DNA: TGTGCCAGCAGCTTAGGGGGTGGACTAGCGGTTACGGAGCAGTTCTTC. This translates into CASSLGGGLAVTEQFF.

This clone was counted between two and nine times. The J gene is TRBJ1-1, the V gene TRBV18, with D perhaps TRBD1 (5 bases). The CDR3 is 13 residues long. Germline assignment: CDR1 KGHSH and CDR2 LQKENI. The V end was cut by 1 base, the J end by 6 bases, with 9 bases between. The CDR3 protein is CASSPQGSAEAFF. The CDR3 bases are TGTGCCAGCTCACCACAGGGGAGCGCTGAAGCTTTCTTT. Using reference TRBV18 and TRBJ1-1 for the parts outside the CDR3, the full variable domain is NAGVMQNPRHLVRRRGQEARLRCSPMKGHSHVYWYRQLPEEGLKFMVYLQKENIIDESGMPKERFSAEFPKEGPSILRIQQVVRGDSAAYFCASSPQGSAEAFFGQGTRLTVV.

The table lists this clone with a few counts. V and J are TRBV7-2 and TRBJ2-4; 9 bases line up with TRBD1. Looked up from germline, CDR1 is SGHTA and CDR2 is FQGNSA. The CDR3 has 18 residues. V dropped 6 bases and J dropped 1; count of bases not matched to a gene: 13. The CDR3 DNA sequence: TGTGCCAGCAGTCCCGGGACAGGGTTTTTGAATGCCAAAAACATTCAGTACTTC. It translates to CASSPGTGFLNAKNIQYF.

The chain carries TRBV15 and TRBJ2-7; D unresolved. Germline V CDR1 and CDR2: LNHNV, YYDKDF (reference sequence). CDR3 length equals 12 residues. V was trimmed by 0 bases and J by 6 bases, leaving 6 bases between them. CDR3 region: CATSRDRSEQYF. In nucleotides, the CDR3 is TGTGCCACCAGCAGAGATCGAAGCGAGCAGTACTTC.

This clone was recorded a few times. This chain joins TRBV5-6 and TRBJ1-2; TRBD1 matches at 8 bases. The CDR3 has 14 amino acids. Trimming removed 4 bases from V and 6 bases from J; junction bases left unmatched: 8. Germline V gives CDR1 SGHDT, CDR2 YYEEEE. The CDR3 sequence is CASSGQGIIHGYTF. The CDR3 nucleotides are TGTGCCAGCAGCGGACAGGGAATTATTCATGGCTACACCTTC.

This clone was counted a few times. The chain couples TRBV29-1 to TRBJ2-1; TRBD2 is a possible D gene (6 bases). The germline CDR1 and CDR2 sequences are SQVTM and ANQGSEA. This CDR3 contains 15 residues. V lost 4 bases and J 0 bases, leaving 13 bases between the germline ends. This CDR3 reads CSVGTGLNSYNEQFF. The CDR3, as DNA: TGCAGCGTTGGGACGGGACTGAACTCCTACAATGAGCAGTTCTTC.

The chain couples TRBV11-2 to TRBJ2-1; D may be TRBD1 (5 bases). CDR3 length: 15 residues. Germline V gene lookup returns CDR1 SGHAT and CDR2 FQNNGV. Trimming stripped 5 bases from V and 4 bases from J, with 15 bases between. The CDR3 loop reads CASSVLRTMYNEQFF. In DNA form, the CDR3 reads TGTGCCAGCAGCGTACTCAGGACAATGTACAATGAGCAGTTCTTC.

DNA for the CDR3: TGCGCCAGCAGCTTAGACGGTAGCTCTGGAAACACCATATATTTT. Protein sequence: CASSLDGSSGNTIYF. The chain employs TRBV5-1 and TRBJ1-3, with D unresolved. Trimming took off 2 bases at V and 0 bases at J, with 9 bases between the two ends. Germline loops: CDR1 SGHRS, CDR2 YFSETQ. This CDR3 is built from 15 residues.

The chain combines TRBV7-2 with TRBJ2-1, with D unresolved. The CDR3 extends over 16 amino acids. From germline, CDR1 is SGHTA and CDR2 FQGNSA. Deletions cut 2 bases from V and 1 base from J, with 12 bases between. The CDR3 protein is CASSLNSPISYNEQFF. The CDR3 DNA is TGTGCCAGCAGCTTAAATAGTCCCATTTCCTACAATGAGCAGTTCTTC.

V and J are TRBV7-2 and TRBJ2-2; TRBD1 matches at 9 bases. Germline V lookup: CDR1 SGHTA, CDR2 FQGNSA. This CDR3 comprises 16 residues. The ends lost 5 bases at V and 3 bases at J; junction bases unmatched: 7. The CDR3 nucleotides read TGTGCCAGCAGCCTAGGGGGACAGGGCTACACCGGGGAGCTGTTTTTT. This codes for CASSLGGQGYTGELFF.